This T cell receptor beta chain was profiled in a study of T cell changes during pregnancy in multiple sclerosis. Clones were read by immunoSEQ multiplex PCR, and TCRdb kept only the in-frame ones, dropping some. The data show tens of thousands of clones, around 90% seen once. From germline, CDR1 is SGHTA and CDR2 FQGNSA. With 2 bases clipped from V and 0 bases from J, the junction kept 11 bases outside the gene matches. The CDR3 is 19 residues long. The rearrangement joins TRBV7-2 to TRBJ2-2, with TRBD2 matching over 8 bases. The input for sequencing was CD4+ T cells from peripheral blood mononuclear cells, taken before pregnancy. This receptor was identified in a female donor with multiple sclerosis, enrolled in a pregnancy study. For the CDR3, the DNA is TGTGCCAGCAGCTTACGCCTGGGACTAGGGCGACCGAACACCGGGGAGCTGTTTTTT. Translation: CASSLRLGLGRPNTGELFF.